These 32 T cell receptor beta chains originate from one sample sequenced in a study of T-cell memory formation after mild COVID-19 (dated by TCRdb to about 2021). Libraries were built with 5' RACE. The instrument was an Illumina NovaSeq 6000. Through fastp at Q25 and MiXCR, TCRdb rebuilt clones from the public reads, retaining in-frame beta chains. Every distinct CDR3 protein forms one entry, paired with its most common genes and DNA. The sample table holds approximately 300,000 distinct CDR3 sequences, of which approximately 15% were seen once. The ten largest clones represent 22% of the sample. Sequencing was done on a sample of PBMCs or a T cell subset sorted from them (not recorded which). The receptors stem from a man aged 18 to 30 who had mild COVID-19 (a few samples of this study predate the infection). The sample titles of this study are shuffled in the database, so cell type and time point are left out; the donor was told from shared clones.

The rearrangement uses TRBV7-2 and TRBJ2-3; TRBD2 agrees at 8 bases. CDR3 length: 15 residues. CDR1 is SGHTA and CDR2 is FQGNSA in the germline V gene. Losses at the gene ends were 0 bases for V and 10 bases for J; bases not matched to a gene: 9. The CDR3 region is CASSLAPGGGTAQYF. The CDR3 DNA is TGTGCCAGCAGCTTAGCCCCCGGGGGGGGGACGGCGCAGTATTTT.

The chain has TRBV7-2 and TRBJ2-5; possible D gene TRBD2, 5 bases. Trimming took off 1 base at V and 2 bases at J, with 8 bases between the two ends. CDR3 length equals 14 residues. CDR1 and CDR2 from the germline V gene are SGHTA and FQGNSA. The CDR3 protein is CASSLVTRQETQYF. CDR3 nucleotide sequence: TGTGCCAGCAGCTTAGTTACTAGGCAAGAGACCCAGTACTTC.

The V call is TRBV5-1, the J call TRBJ2-1, with 7 bases fitting TRBD1. The CDR3 covers 14 residues. V gave up 6 bases and J gave up 0 bases; unmatched junction bases: 3. The germline CDR1 and CDR2 sequences are SGHRS and YFSETQ. CDR3 nucleotide sequence: TGCGCCAGCATCGACAGGGACTCCTACAATGAGCAGTTCTTC. It codes for CASIDRDSYNEQFF.

J is TRBJ2-7 and V is TRBV6-1, with D perhaps matching TRBD2 (5 bases). Trimming shortened V by 2 bases and J by 3 bases, and 14 bases separated the two germline ends. Germline CDR1 MNHNS, CDR2 SASEGT. This CDR3 region has 15 residues. Here the CDR3 DNA reads TGTGCCAGCAGTGAATACGGGGTTCTGCGCTACGAGCAGTACTTC. It translates to CASSEYGVLRYEQYF.

Only a few counts were recorded for this clonotype. The CDR3 sequence is CASSPTGARSGNTIYF. The CDR3 DNA is TGTGCCAGCTCACCGACGGGGGCCCGCTCTGGAAACACCATATATTTT. The chain uses TRBV18 and TRBJ1-3, with D possibly TRBD1 on 6 matching bases. This CDR3 region has 16 residues. Looked up from germline, CDR1 is KGHSH and CDR2 is LQKENI. The germline V and J ends were trimmed by 3 bases and 0 bases, with 12 bases remaining between them.

The chain recombines TRBV9 with TRBJ1-1; D is unclear. V was trimmed by 3 bases and J by 1 base, leaving 16 bases between them. Per the germline V gene, CDR1 is SGDLS and CDR2 is YYNGEE. This CDR3 region has 16 residues. The CDR3 here is CASSGIFPYGNTEAFF. DNA of the CDR3: TGTGCCAGCAGCGGCATATTCCCATACGGGAACACTGAAGCTTTCTTT.

The chain links TRBV12-3 or TRBV12-4 to TRBJ1-2; the match to TRBD1 covers 10 bases. Trimming cost V 5 bases and J 4 bases; bases outside gene matches: 7. This CDR3 contains 15 residues. The CDR3 region has the DNA TGTGCCAGCAGTATAGGGGACAGGGGCCTCTATGGCTACACCTTC. It encodes CASSIGDRGLYGYTF.

This clonotype showed up just once. V is TRBV6-4 and J is TRBJ2-1, with D perhaps TRBD1 or TRBD2 (5 bases each). CDR1 and CDR2 (germline): MRHNA, SNTAGT. Deletions cut 3 bases from V and 5 bases from J, with 11 bases between. There are 14 residues in the CDR3. This chain's CDR3 is CASSDRDGHNEQFF. The CDR3, as DNA: TGTGCCAGCAGTGATCGGGACGGTCACAATGAGCAGTTCTTC.

The sample holds many counts of this clonotype. CDR3 DNA sequence: TGTGCCAGCAGCTCAGGACAGCAAGAGACCCAGTACTTC. It encodes CASSSGQQETQYF. V and J are TRBV13 and TRBJ2-5; a possible D gene is TRBD1 (6 bases). Deletions cut 4 bases from V and 2 bases from J, with 8 bases between. There are 13 residues in the CDR3. Germline V gene lookup returns CDR1 PRHDT and CDR2 FYEKMQ (reference sequence).

This clonotype was seen at least ten times. The chain links TRBV29-1 to TRBJ2-1, with a possible D match to TRBD1 (5 bases). V was clipped by 7 bases and J by 7 bases, with 20 bases between them. The CDR3 has 14 residues. CDR1 and CDR2 from the germline V gene are SQVTM and ANQGSEA. In DNA form, the CDR3 reads TGCAGCGCCGAGGCCCAGGGAAGTGGGAATGAGCAGTTCTTC. This codes for CSAEAQGSGNEQFF.

The chain carries TRBV6-2 or TRBV6-3 and TRBJ1-2; D unresolved. The CDR3 has 15 amino acids. V lost 5 bases and J lost 5, with 18 bases in between. Germline V gene lookup returns CDR1 MNHEY and CDR2 SVGEGT. The CDR3 here is CASSPLLLNSYGYTF. The DNA for the CDR3 is TGTGCCAGCAGTCCCTTACTTCTGAACTCATATGGCTACACCTTC.

The chain couples TRBV2 to TRBJ2-5; 8 nucleotides match TRBD1. With V trimmed by 0 bases and J by 7 bases, 10 bases remained unmatched. CDR3 size: 16 residues. From germline, CDR1 is SNHLY and CDR2 FYNNEI. Here the CDR3 DNA reads TGTGCCAGCAGTGAAGCGCTTGCAGGGGGCGCGGGGACCCAGTACTTC. The encoded protein is CASSEALAGGAGTQYF.

V is TRBV6-6 and J is TRBJ2-3, with TRBD2 identical over 10 bases. Per germline, CDR1 MNHNY and CDR2 SVGAGI (reference sequence). CDR3 size: 14 residues. Unmatched junction bases numbered 6, after V lost 8 bases and J lost 4 bases. CDR3 loop: CASRQRGGSDTQYF. The CDR3, as DNA: TGTGCCAGCCGCCAGCGGGGGGGCTCAGATACGCAGTATTTT.

This clonotype has just a few counts. V is TRBV20-1 and J is TRBJ2-3; the match to TRBD2 covers 9 bases. This CDR3 has 15 amino acids. V shed 4 bases, J shed 4 bases, and the junction held 9 bases outside the gene matches. The germline CDR1 and CDR2 sequences are DFQATT and SNEGSKA (reference sequence). The CDR3 bases are TGCAGTGCTACTCCCGGGACTAGCATTCCAGATACGCAGTATTTT. Protein: CSATPGTSIPDTQYF.

Details on this clonotype: Relative to the germline gene, one junction end is altered; a read error may explain this. This chain joins TRBV7-7 and TRBJ2-2; 8 bases agree with TRBD1. Germline assignment: CDR1 SSHAT and CDR2 FNYEAQ (reference sequence). There are 17 residues in the CDR3. In nucleotides, the CDR3 is TGTGCTAGCAGCTTTGGTCCGCAGGGGGCCGGGACCGGGGAGCTGTTTTTT. This translates into CASSFGPQGAGTGELFF. The variable domain in full, completed from reference TRBV7-7 and TRBJ2-2, reads GAGVSQSPRYKVTKRGQDVTLRCDPISSHATLYWYQQALGQGPEFLTYFNYEAQPDKSGLPSDRFSAERPEGSISTLTIQRTEQRDSAMYRCASSFGPQGAGTGELFFGEGSRLTVL.

This clonotype was seen only a few times. J is TRBJ2-3 and V is TRBV5-5; D is possibly TRBD2 (5 bases). The length of the CDR3 is 15 residues. In germline, CDR1 is SGHKS, CDR2 YYEKEE (reference sequence). Trimming shortened V by 1 base and J by 4 bases, and 13 bases separated the two germline ends. CDR3 in DNA: TGTGCCAGCAGCTTGACGCTAGCTGTAGCAGATACGCAGTATTTT. This encodes CASSLTLAVADTQYF. The full variable domain, completed using reference TRBV5-5 and TRBJ2-3, is DAGVTQSPTHLIKTRGQQVTLRCSPISGHKSVSWYQQVLGQGPQFIFQYYEKEERGRGNFPDRFSARQFPNYSSELNVNALLLGDSALYLCASSLTLAVADTQYFGPGTRLTVL.

The chain employs TRBV27 and TRBJ2-5; weak D call: TRBD1 (6 bases). From germline, CDR1 is MNHEY and CDR2 SMNVEV (reference sequence). CDR3 length: 15 residues. Trimming shortened V by 6 bases and J by 1 base, and 15 bases separated the two germline ends. The CDR3 nucleotides read TGTGCCAGCAGCCATCGCCGGGACACCCAAGAGACCCAGTACTTC. Translating gives CASSHRRDTQETQYF.

The rearrangement joins TRBV7-2 to TRBJ1-5; D might be TRBD1 (6 bases). The CDR3 loop spans 15 amino acids. The germline V gene encodes CDR1 SGHTA and CDR2 FQGNSA. Trimming cost V 4 bases and J 5 bases, with 15 bases left between them. CDR3 in amino acids: CASSSYGQNYQPQHF. CDR3 sequence (DNA): TGTGCCAGCAGCTCTTACGGACAGAATTATCAGCCCCAGCATTTT.

This clonotype was found many times. This rearrangement joins TRBV5-1 to TRBJ1-1, with 11 bases aligning to TRBD1. CDR3 length: 16 amino acids. Germline V lookup: CDR1 SGHRS, CDR2 YFSETQ. V gave up 3 bases and J gave up 2 bases; unmatched junction bases: 6. Here the CDR3 DNA reads TGCGCCAGCAGCTACACCGGGACAGGGGGTAACACTGAAGCTTTCTTT. Translation gives CASSYTGTGGNTEAFF.

By share of the sample, this clonotype is medium-sized. The germline gene is not matched at one end of the junction; a read error may be the cause. The chain carries TRBV7-2 and TRBJ2-7; D is possibly TRBD2 (5 bases). CDR1 and CDR2 (germline): SGHTA, FQGNSA. This CDR3 has 12 amino acids. The CDR3: CASSPRTGSVDF. CDR3 in DNA: TGTGCCAGCAGCCCCCGTACGGGGTCTGTTGACTTC.

In this sample, this clonotype turned up a few times. The chain employs TRBV24-1 and TRBJ1-1, with D possibly TRBD1 on 6 matching bases. Trimming stripped 4 bases from V and 4 bases from J, with 18 bases between. CDR3 size: 16 residues. From germline, CDR1 is KGHDR and CDR2 SFDVKD. As DNA, the CDR3 is TGTGCCACCAGTGACTCAGGGGCCGCCGCCCGCACTGAAGCTTTCTTT. This gives the protein CATSDSGAAARTEAFF.

This clonotype has a single count. The J gene is TRBJ2-2, the V gene TRBV20-1; 13 bases map to TRBD2. The V gene's germline CDR1 is DFQATT and CDR2 SNEGSKA (reference sequence). This CDR3 contains 16 residues. The trim removed 5 bases at V and 3 bases at J, leaving 6 bases unmatched. The CDR3 sequence: CSAGPTSGGYTGELFF. The CDR3 DNA is TGCAGTGCTGGGCCGACTAGCGGGGGGTACACCGGGGAGCTGTTTTTT.

This clonotype has ten or more counts. The genes are TRBV12-3 or TRBV12-4 and TRBJ2-1; TRBD2 matches at 7 bases. V trimming: 7 bases; J trimming: 7 bases; junction bases outside the gene matches: 7. The CDR3 contains 13 residues. The CDR3 DNA is TGTGCCAGCACTTTGGGGCGGGGGAATGAGCAGTTCTTC. Translating gives CASTLGRGNEQFF.

V and J are TRBV11-2 and TRBJ2-5; a weak D match, TRBD2 (5 bases). The CDR3 has 14 amino acids. Germline CDR1 reads SGHAT; CDR2 reads FQNNGV. V lost 5 bases to trimming and J lost 4 bases, with 14 bases between them. CDR3 sequence (DNA): TGTGCCAGCAGCCTAGCTGGGCGCCCAGAGACCCAGTACTTC. As protein: CASSLAGRPETQYF.

The V and J genes are TRBV6-2 or TRBV6-3 and TRBJ2-5, with D possibly being TRBD2 (5 bases). Germline lookup yields CDR1 MNHEY and CDR2 SVGEGT. The CDR3 consists of 16 residues. Trimming removed 0 bases from V and 7 bases from J, with 18 bases in between. The DNA of the CDR3 is TGTGCCAGCAGTTACTCGGATTCCGGGGATCCTACGACCCAGTACTTC. This translates into CASSYSDSGDPTTQYF.

The J gene is TRBJ2-7, the V gene TRBV25-1; the match to TRBD2 covers 10 bases. The CDR3 covers 14 residues. After removal of 2 bases from V and 4 bases from J, the junction contained 2 bases not matched to a gene. Germline V CDR1 and CDR2: MGHDK, SYGVNS. For the CDR3, the DNA is TGTGCCAGCAGTGAAAATAGCGGGGGGTACGAGCAGTACTTC. This codes for CASSENSGGYEQYF.

The chain employs TRBV5-5 and TRBJ1-2, with D unclear. Trimming removed 5 bases at V and 2 bases at J, with 13 bases between. Germline loops: CDR1 SGHKS, CDR2 YYEKEE (reference sequence). This CDR3 spans 14 amino acids. The CDR3 protein is CASRIEELNYGYTF. The DNA of the CDR3 is TGTGCCAGCAGAATTGAGGAGTTGAACTATGGCTACACCTTC.

The rearrangement joins TRBV7-9 to TRBJ2-5; maybe TRBD2 (5 bases). This CDR3 region has 14 residues. V lost 2 bases and J lost 7, with 14 bases in between. Germline CDR1 and CDR2: SEHNR and FQNEAQ (reference sequence). The CDR3 is CASSLYEDSGTQYF. The CDR3 DNA reads TGTGCCAGCAGCTTATATGAGGACTCGGGGACCCAGTACTTC.

This rearrangement joins TRBV7-2 to TRBJ1-6; D unresolved. Germline CDR1 SGHTA, CDR2 FQGNSA. The CDR3 has 13 residues. V was clipped by 3 bases and J by 8 bases, with 8 bases between them. CDR3 in DNA: TGTGCCAGCAGCTTTAGTGCTTATTCACCCCTCCACTTT. This sequence encodes CASSFSAYSPLHF.

Only a few counts were recorded for this clonotype. V and J are TRBV5-5 and TRBJ2-3; the match to TRBD2 covers 13 bases. This CDR3 is built from 19 residues. The trim removed 4 bases at V and 2 bases at J, leaving 13 bases unmatched. Germline V lookup: CDR1 SGHKS, CDR2 YYEKEE (reference sequence). The CDR3 region has the DNA TGTGCCAGCAGCCTTAAAAGGACTAGCGGGGGTTCTTCCACAGATACGCAGTATTTT. Its protein is CASSLKRTSGGSSTDTQYF. The entire variable domain, with the rest obtained from reference TRBV5-5 and TRBJ2-3, is as follows: DAGVTQSPTHLIKTRGQQVTLRCSPISGHKSVSWYQQVLGQGPQFIFQYYEKEERGRGNFPDRFSARQFPNYSSELNVNALLLGDSALYLCASSLKRTSGGSSTDTQYFGPGTRLTVL.

The chain combines TRBV20-1 with TRBJ2-3; no clear D gene. V was trimmed by 1 base and J by 0 bases, leaving 5 bases between them. The CDR3 contains 13 residues. Germline V gives CDR1 DFQATT, CDR2 SNEGSKA (reference sequence). The CDR3 loop is CSARVSSTDTQYF. CDR3 nucleotide sequence: TGCAGTGCTAGAGTGTCAAGCACAGATACGCAGTATTTT.

This clonotype has only a few counts. The chain carries TRBV10-3 and TRBJ2-3; a possible D gene is TRBD1 (5 bases). CDR1 is ENHRY and CDR2 is SYGVKD in the germline V gene. V lost 3 bases and J lost 2, with 9 bases in between. The CDR3 totals 14 residues. CDR3 sequence: CAISDRAATDTQYF. CDR3 DNA: TGTGCCATCAGTGACAGGGCTGCCACAGATACGCAGTATTTT.